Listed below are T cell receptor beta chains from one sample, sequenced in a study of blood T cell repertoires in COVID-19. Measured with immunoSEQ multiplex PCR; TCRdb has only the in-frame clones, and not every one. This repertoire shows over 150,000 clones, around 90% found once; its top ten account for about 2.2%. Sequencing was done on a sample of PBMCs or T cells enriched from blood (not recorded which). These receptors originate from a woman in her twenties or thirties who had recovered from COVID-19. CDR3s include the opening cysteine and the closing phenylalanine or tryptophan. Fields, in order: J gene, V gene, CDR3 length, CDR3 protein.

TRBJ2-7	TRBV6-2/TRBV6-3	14	CASSYRSGRYEQYF
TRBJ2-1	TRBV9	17	CASSVARAGEEGNEQFF
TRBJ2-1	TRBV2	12	CAGGTGGERQFF
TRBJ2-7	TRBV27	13	CASGTSGVYEQYF
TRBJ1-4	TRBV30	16	CAWTRPGGWANEKLFF
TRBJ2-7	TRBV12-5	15	CASGLVLDRTHEQYF
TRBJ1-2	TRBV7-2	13	CASSLGQNYGYTF
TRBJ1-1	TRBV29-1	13	CSVERGLNTEAFF
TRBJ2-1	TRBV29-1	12	CSVSLSYNEQFF
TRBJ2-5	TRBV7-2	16	CASSPEGRGSFGTQYF
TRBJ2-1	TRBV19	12	CATKTSYNEQFF
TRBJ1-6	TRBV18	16	CASSPSQGQYNSPLHF
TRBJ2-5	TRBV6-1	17	CASSDIRTGVVGETQYF
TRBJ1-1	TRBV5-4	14	CASSLDVRYTEAFF
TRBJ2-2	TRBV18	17	CASSFSVTGENTGELFF
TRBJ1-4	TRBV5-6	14	CASSPYPGDEKLFF
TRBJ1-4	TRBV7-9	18	CASSLGTATTPLNEKLFF
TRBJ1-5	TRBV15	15	CATSSHRASNQPQHF
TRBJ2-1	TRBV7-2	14	CASSLKVGLNEQFF
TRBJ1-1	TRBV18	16	CASSQPPRTADTEAFF
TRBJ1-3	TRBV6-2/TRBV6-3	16	CASSYSRQVRGNTIYF
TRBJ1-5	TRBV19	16	CASSIVGLLGNQPQHF
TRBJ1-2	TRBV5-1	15	CASSTETGTGQGYTF
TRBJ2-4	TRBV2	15	CASSRTGVGVNIQYF
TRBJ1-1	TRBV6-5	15	CASRPRTGGVGEAFF
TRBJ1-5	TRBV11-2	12	CASSSGGQPQHF
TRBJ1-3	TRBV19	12	CASSIGGKTIYF
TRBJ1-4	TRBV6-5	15	CASSYGDRGYEKLFF
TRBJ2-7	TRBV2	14	CASSEGTGAYEQYF
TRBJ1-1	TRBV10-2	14	CASSDRGLNTEAFF
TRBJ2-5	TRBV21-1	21	CASSKYELTETGTGGLETQYF
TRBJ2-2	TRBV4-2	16	CASSQPGQGAVGELFF
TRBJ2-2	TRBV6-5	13	CATRGQVTGELFF
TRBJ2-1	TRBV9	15	CASSAGTSGHNEQFF
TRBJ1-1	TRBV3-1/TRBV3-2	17	CASSRFPGVLMNTEAFF
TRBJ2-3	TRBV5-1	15	CASSPKQDSTDTQYF
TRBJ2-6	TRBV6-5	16	CASSYSTGDGANVLTF
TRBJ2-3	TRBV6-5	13	CATFKRESYTQYF
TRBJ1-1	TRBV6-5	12	CASRQQGTEAFF
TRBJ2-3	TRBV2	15	CASRKTSGSRDTQYF
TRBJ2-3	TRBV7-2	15	CASSFGGPSGDTQYF
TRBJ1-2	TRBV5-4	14	CASSLAATVYGYTF
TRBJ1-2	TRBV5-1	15	CASSLTQGIGYGYTF
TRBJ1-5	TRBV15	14	CATSGRTVNQPQHF